This T cell receptor beta chain was captured by sequencing in a study of technical replicates of blood from a few donors. Assay: immunoSEQ multiplex PCR; the TCRdb copy retains only in-frame clones and omits some. The sample contains under 85,000 clones, around 97% of which appear only once. This CDR3 contains 14 residues. Germline-derived CDR1 and CDR2 are SNHLY and FYNNEI. V dropped 6 bases and J dropped 5; count of bases not matched to a gene: 4. Specimen: T cells isolated from PBMCs. This clonotype originated in a human donor in good health. The chain is built from TRBV2 and TRBJ1-5, with 10 nucleotides matching TRBD1. In nucleotides, the CDR3 is TGTGCCAGCAGCGGCGGGACAGGGGATCAGCCCCAGCATTTT. It encodes CASSGGTGDQPQHF. The variable domain in full, with the rest retrieved from reference TRBV2 and TRBJ1-5, is EPEVTQTPSHQVTQMGQEVILRCVPISNHLYFYWYRQILGQKVEFLVSFYNNEISEKSEIFDDQFSVERPDGSNFTLKIRSTKLEDSAMYFCASSGGTGDQPQHFGDGTRLSIL.